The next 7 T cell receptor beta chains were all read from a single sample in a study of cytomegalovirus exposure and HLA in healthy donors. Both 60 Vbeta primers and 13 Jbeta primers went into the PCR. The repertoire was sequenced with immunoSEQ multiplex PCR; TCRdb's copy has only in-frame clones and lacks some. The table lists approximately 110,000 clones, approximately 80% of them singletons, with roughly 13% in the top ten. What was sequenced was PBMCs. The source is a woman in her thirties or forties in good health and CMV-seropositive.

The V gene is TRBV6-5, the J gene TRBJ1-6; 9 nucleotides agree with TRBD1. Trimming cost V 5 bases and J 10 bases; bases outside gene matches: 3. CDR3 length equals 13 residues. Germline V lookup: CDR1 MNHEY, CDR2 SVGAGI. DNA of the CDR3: TGTGCCAGCAGTGGGACAGGGCGATCACCCCTCCACTTT. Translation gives CASSGTGRSPLHF.

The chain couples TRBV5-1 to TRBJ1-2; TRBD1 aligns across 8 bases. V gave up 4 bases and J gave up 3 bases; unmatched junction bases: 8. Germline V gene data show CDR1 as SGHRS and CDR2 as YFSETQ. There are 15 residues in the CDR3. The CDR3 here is CASSRGQGVDYGYTF. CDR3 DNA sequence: TGCGCCAGCAGCCGAGGACAGGGCGTGGACTATGGCTACACCTTC.

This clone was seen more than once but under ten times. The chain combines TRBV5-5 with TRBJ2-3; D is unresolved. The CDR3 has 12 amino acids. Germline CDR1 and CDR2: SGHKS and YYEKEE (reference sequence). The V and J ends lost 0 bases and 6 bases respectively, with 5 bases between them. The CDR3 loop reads CASSLVVDTQYF. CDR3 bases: TGTGCCAGCAGCTTGGTAGTGGATACGCAGTATTTT.

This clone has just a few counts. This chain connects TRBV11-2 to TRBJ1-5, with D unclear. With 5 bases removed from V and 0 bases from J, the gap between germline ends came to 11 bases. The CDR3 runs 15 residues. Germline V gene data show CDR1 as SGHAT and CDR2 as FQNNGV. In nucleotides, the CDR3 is TGTGCCAGCAGCCCGGGTGGCAGTAGCAATCAGCCCCAGCATTTT. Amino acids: CASSPGGSSNQPQHF.

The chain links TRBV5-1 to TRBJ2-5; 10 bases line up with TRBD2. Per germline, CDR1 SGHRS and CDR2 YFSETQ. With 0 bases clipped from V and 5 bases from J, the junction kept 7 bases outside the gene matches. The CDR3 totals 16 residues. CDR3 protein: CASSLEVAGGWETQYF. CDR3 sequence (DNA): TGCGCCAGCAGCTTGGAGGTAGCGGGAGGCTGGGAGACCCAGTACTTC.

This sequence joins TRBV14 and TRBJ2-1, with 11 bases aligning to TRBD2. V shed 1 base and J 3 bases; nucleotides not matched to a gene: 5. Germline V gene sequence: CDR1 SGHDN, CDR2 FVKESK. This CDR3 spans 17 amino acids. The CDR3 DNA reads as TGTGCCAGCAGCCAAGGGACTAGCGGGTGGGGCTACAATGAGCAGTTCTTC. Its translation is CASSQGTSGWGYNEQFF.

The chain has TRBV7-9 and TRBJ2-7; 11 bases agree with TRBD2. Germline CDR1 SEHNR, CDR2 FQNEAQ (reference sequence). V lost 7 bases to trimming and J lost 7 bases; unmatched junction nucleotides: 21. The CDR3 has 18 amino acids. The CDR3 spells CASIPPTTSGKRGGEQYF. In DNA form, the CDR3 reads TGTGCCAGCATCCCCCCGACGACTAGCGGGAAGAGAGGCGGAGAGCAGTACTTC.